This T cell receptor (beta chain) was sequenced for a study of cytomegalovirus exposure and HLA in healthy donors (dated by TCRdb to 2016 to 2017). For the wider study: According to an earlier analysis of 550 to 700 of the donors, about 179 million T cells yielded 90 million to 130 million unique TCR beta sequences and approximately 280 Gb of sequence data. The later analysis used no new phenotypic data to find candidate immune exposures, relying instead on TCR beta sequences and their occurrence across donors. In a later genetic analysis, genome-wide SNP genotypes for about 65% of the roughly 700 donors were used, and that subset was treated as a discovery cohort. The study was designed to test whether signatures of past pathogen exposure could be identified by cataloging public T cell receptors. In a later analysis, previously published TCR beta repertoires from 550 to 700 donors were re-analyzed and high-resolution HLA genotyping was added so that TCR occurrence patterns could be studied. Of the roughly 400 genotyped donors, over 80% were placed in the genetic ancestry cluster associated with self-reported Caucasian donors. Besides the first cohort of roughly 700 subjects, a separate validation cohort made up of 90 to 150 different subjects was used. Among a few hundred genotyped donors of the cohort, an average of approximately 250,000 unique TCR beta nucleotide sequences were sequenced per donor, around a sixth of them non-productive. Roughly 5 DR-DQ haplotypes were handled as single units for association and clustering, since linkage in the cohort was strong. HLA typing included class I and class II loci at four-digit resolution. An early release that covered approximately 600 HLA-typed donors contained about 290 gigabases of sequencing data and around 80 million unique TCR sequences. Using immunosequencing, the study profiled T cell repertoires from about 650 subjects and related those repertoires to cytomegalovirus serostatus. Typing coverage varied by locus: roughly 620-640 donors for A, B, C, DRB1 and DQB1; 522 for DQA1; more than 600 for DPA1; roughly 470 for DPB1. All discovery cohort repertoires had been generated using a single sequencing platform. Donor age, sex, ethnicity and CMV serostatus were compiled together with the repertoire data. To predict cytomegalovirus infection status, the study brought together high-throughput TCR immunosequencing, statistical association of individual TCRs with disease status, and machine learning. An earlier analysis of 587 of the donors used high-throughput TCR beta sequencing to judge whether each TCR beta V gene segment behaved as functional or pseudogenic. Overall study results and their limits: Immune exposure information for the cohort was limited to CMV serostatus. Most TCR sequences were seen in very few donors, while some public TCRs were found in many individuals. In both the original and validation cohorts, the classifier was reported to diagnose cytomegalovirus status with high specificity and sensitivity. According to the authors, the approach could potentially be generalized to other disease states and immunological phenotypes. A further reported finding was that TCR beta sequences accurately predicted the HLA-A and HLA-B alleles for most subjects in the first cohort. In a later analysis, most CMV-associated TCR beta chains were found to appear HLA-restricted, with HLA associations seemingly driven largely by CMV exposure. V-gene and J-gene trimming of TCR beta chains was associated with a missense DCLRE1C variant in a later genetic analysis, and the association was replicated in an independent cohort. Because HLA typing was unavailable for some donors at each locus, only the typed subset was used in association tests. The study gave a list of roughly 150 TCR beta chains associated with cytomegalovirus. When HLA alleles, especially DR and DQ, strongly co-occurred, attributing TCR associations to individual alleles was difficult. Some IMGT-functional V segments, including TRBV6-2 and TRBV6-3, could not be told apart with the 87-base-pair reads, so those segments were excluded. In a later genetic analysis, fewer N-insertions in productive TCRs were reported among donors in an Asian-associated ancestry cluster than the approximately 630-donor mean. Sequencing depth was assumed to be roughly uniform across donors in the presence/absence analyses, though that assumption may not hold. In a later analysis, several top co-occurrence clusters were reported to appear linked to parvovirus B19, influenza, CMV and Epstein-Barr virus. In an earlier analysis of 450 to 750 of the donors, most TCR beta V segments appeared in productive rearrangements about 87% or about 30% of the time, broadly matching IMGT annotations. Three of the identified cytomegalovirus-associated TCR beta chains were confirmed in vitro to be specific for cytomegalovirus antigens. In this cohort, only TCR beta chains were sequenced, and detectable features were limited by the absence of alpha or paired-chain data. A later analysis associated roughly 17,000 TCR beta sequences with specific HLA alleles at a false discovery rate of 0.05. Linkage disequilibrium might explain the correlated functional status among segregating V segments, but an unknown experimental factor could not be excluded. According to a later analysis, TCR association rates differed among HLA loci, with DRB1 alleles showing the most associated TCRs and HLA-C alleles showing the fewest. Compared with equally common non-associated chains, HLA-associated TCR beta chains in a later analysis were more clonally expanded and had lower generation probabilities. Seventeen rarely observed V segments, including chromosome 9 orphons, were excluded from the earlier analysis of several hundred of the donors because counts were too low. A cluster of highly shared sequence variants was judged likely to represent a technical artifact of the sequencing pipeline.

The cohort was made up of hundreds of healthy bone marrow donors. At the time of sampling, every cohort member was nominally healthy, though immune exposures that went unrecorded were likely present. The donor was CMV seropositive and was included in the group of 250 to 350 seropositive cohort members. Every donor gave a peripheral blood sample, and the peripheral blood mononuclear cells from that sample were used for TCR beta sequencing. The Qiagen DNeasy Blood Extraction Kit was used to extract genomic DNA from the blood cell samples. The CDR3, cysteine through phenylalanine, is 12 amino acids long. CDR3 DNA is the only sequence kept; it has 36 bases, read in frame from the first base. V is shortened by 4 bases, J by 6 bases, and the region joining them spans 10 bases. CDR1 and CDR2 are read off the germline V gene as SGHDT and YYEEEE. The library was obtained by the immunoSEQ multiplex PCR assay. For the multiplex PCR, a mixture combining 60 forward primers for TCR Vbeta segments and 13 reverse primers for TCR Jbeta segments was used. The CDR3 region of rearranged TCR beta genes was amplified from genomic DNA with a multiplex PCR assay. On the Illumina HiSeq System, the amplified TCR beta libraries were sequenced as 87-base-pair reads. Per the authors' processing: A later analysis counted about 82 million unique TCR beta chains across the 550 to 800 repertoires, and about 10 million of these chains were shared by at least two donors. Raw reads were error-corrected and collapsed into unique sequences with a nearest-neighbor algorithm that merged closely related sequences to remove PCR and sequencing errors. Alignment of CDR3 sequences to IMGT reference sequences was used to assign V, D and J gene segments. For a sequence to be retained, a match of at least six nucleotides to both a V gene segment and a J gene segment was required. A rearrangement counted as productive if the CDR3 had no stop codons and remained in frame with V and J, and every other rearrangement counted as non-productive. CDR3 was defined by IMGT convention, running from the second conserved V-encoded cysteine to the conserved J-encoded phenylalanine. The earlier analysis of 587 of the donors excluded sequences that lacked an unambiguous match to a single V gene segment. In an earlier analysis of more than 500 of the donors, a V segment was called functional when productive rearrangements were above 56.7%, and segregating when the standard deviation between donors exceeded 5%. To diagnose cytomegalovirus status from the catalog of TCR beta chain sequences, a statistical classification framework was built. In a later analysis, V and J genes were assigned by comparing TCR nucleotide sequences against IMGT/GENE-DB human TR gene sequences. Using the TCRdist pipeline, a later analysis assigned CDR3 sequences along with most-parsimonious VDJ recombination scenarios. In a later analysis, each TCR beta chain was defined by its CDR3 amino acid sequence together with its V-gene family, and reads without a unique V-gene family were excluded. In a later analysis, 450 to 600 highly shared, low-generation-probability nucleotide sequences were removed to address suspected cross-contamination and a sequencing artifact. In a later analysis, a clonal expansion index was calculated for each public chain from normalized within-repertoire ranks of inferred template counts. In a later analysis, generation probabilities were computed with a VDJ recombination model fitted to out-of-frame rearrangements, and the resulting probabilities were checked against IGoR. Hypergeometric tests were used in a later analysis to score TCR-TCR, TCR-HLA and TCR-CMV co-occurrence, with a repertoire-size bias correction applied to the TCR pairs. A later analysis estimated false discovery rates by permuting HLA or CMV assignments 20 times. In a later analysis, co-occurring TCRs were grouped using DBSCAN, and TCRdist sequence similarity was added for clustering within HLA-allele-positive subsets. Co-occurrence clustering excluded repertoires with fewer than 30,000 or more than 120,000 public chains, plus five with anomalous nucleotide sharing. TCRdb carries this immuneACCESS record with in-frame sequences only. Its versions omit some clonotypes, under half of them owing to an unresolved V gene in the studies checked, with the rest unexplained. The DNA was the basis for D and trimming; V, J and clone size are from that table. For this sample there are under 150,000 clones; 75% to 90% appear just once. Of the sample, around 8.1% is held by the ten largest clones.

For this clone: The antigen it binds to is not known. Per-base qualities were not stored, and no clone one base away is much larger.

The sequence joins TRBV5-6 to TRBJ1-1, with TRBD1 as a weak D call on 6 bases. The material sequenced was PBMCs. The TCR sequence derives from a woman between 50 and 59 years old in good health and CMV-seropositive. The DNA sequence is TGTGCCAGCAGCGAGGGGGACGCTGAAGCTTTCTTT. Translated, this is CASSEGDAEAFF.